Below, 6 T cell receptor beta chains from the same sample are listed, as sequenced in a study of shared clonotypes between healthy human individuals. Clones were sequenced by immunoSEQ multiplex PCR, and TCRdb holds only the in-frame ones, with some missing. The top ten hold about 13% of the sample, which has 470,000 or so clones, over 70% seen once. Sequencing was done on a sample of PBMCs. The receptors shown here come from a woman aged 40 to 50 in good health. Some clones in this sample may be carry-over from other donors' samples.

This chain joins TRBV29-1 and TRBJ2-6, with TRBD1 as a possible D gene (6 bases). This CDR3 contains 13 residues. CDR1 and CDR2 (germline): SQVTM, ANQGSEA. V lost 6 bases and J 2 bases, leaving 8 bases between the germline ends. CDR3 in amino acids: CSVYRAGANVLTF. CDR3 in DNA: TGCAGCGTCTACAGGGCTGGGGCCAACGTCCTGACTTTC.

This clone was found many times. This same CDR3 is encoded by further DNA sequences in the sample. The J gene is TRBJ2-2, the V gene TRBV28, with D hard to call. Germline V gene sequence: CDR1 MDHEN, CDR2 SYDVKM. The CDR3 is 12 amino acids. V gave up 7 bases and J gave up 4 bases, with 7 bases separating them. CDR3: CASTIFTGELFF. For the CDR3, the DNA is TGTGCCAGCACCATCTTCACCGGGGAGCTGTTTTTT.

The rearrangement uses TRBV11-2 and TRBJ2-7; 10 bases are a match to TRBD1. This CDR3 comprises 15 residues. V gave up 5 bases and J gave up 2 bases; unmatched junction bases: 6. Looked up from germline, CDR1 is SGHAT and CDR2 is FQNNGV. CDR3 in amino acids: CASSPGGTGAYEQYF. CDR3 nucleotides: TGTGCCAGCAGCCCAGGGGGGACAGGGGCCTACGAGCAGTACTTC. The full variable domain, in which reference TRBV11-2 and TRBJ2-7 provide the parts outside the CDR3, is EAGVAQSPRYKIIEKRQSVAFWCNPISGHATLYWYQQILGQGPKLLIQFQNNGVVDDSQLPKDRFSAERLKGVDSTLKIQPAKLEDSAVYLCASSPGGTGAYEQYFGPGTRLTVT.

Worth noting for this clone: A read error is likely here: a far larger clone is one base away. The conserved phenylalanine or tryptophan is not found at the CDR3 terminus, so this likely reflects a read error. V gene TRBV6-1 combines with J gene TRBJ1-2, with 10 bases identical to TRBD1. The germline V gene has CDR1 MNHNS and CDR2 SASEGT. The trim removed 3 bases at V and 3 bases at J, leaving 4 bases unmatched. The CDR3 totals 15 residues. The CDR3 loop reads CASSEGQGLYYGYTL. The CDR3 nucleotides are TGTGCCAGCAGTGAGGGACAGGGGTTGTACTATGGCTACACCTTA.

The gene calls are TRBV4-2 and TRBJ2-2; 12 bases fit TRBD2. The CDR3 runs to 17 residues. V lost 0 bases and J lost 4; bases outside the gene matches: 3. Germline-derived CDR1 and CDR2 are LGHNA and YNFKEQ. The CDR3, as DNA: TGTGCCAGCAGCCAAGATCAGACTAGCGGGAGCACCGGGGAGCTGTTTTTT. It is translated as CASSQDQTSGSTGELFF.

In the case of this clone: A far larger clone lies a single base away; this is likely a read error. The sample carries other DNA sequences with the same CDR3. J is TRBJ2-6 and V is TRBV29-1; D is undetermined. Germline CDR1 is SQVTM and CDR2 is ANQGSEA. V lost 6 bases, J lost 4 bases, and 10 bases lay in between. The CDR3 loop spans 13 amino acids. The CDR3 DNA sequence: TGCAGCGTAGACTGGGCCGGGGCCAACGTCCTGACTTTC. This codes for CSVDWAGANVLTF.